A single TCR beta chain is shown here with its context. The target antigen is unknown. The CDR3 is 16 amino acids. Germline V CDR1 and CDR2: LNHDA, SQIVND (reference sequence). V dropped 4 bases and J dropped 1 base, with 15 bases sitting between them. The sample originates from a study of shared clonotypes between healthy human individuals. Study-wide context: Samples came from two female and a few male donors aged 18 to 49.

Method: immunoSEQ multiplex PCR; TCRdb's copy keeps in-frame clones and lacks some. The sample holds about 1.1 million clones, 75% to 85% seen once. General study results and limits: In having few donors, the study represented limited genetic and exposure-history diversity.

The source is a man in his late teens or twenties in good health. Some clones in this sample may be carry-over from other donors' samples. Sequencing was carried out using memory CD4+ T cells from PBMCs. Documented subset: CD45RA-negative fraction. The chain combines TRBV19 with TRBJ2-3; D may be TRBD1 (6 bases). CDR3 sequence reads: CASSTQGRRGTDTQYF. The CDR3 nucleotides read TGTGCCAGTAGTACCCAGGGGCGCAGGGGCACAGATACGCAGTATTTT.